This is a list of T cell receptor beta chains from one sample in a study of T cell changes during pregnancy in multiple sclerosis. Clones were sequenced by immunoSEQ multiplex PCR, and TCRdb holds only the in-frame ones, with some missing. The sample lists roughly 61,000 clones, 93% occurring once. The material sequenced was peripheral blood, taken after pregnancy. The source of these receptors is a female donor with multiple sclerosis, enrolled in a pregnancy study. CDR3s include the opening cysteine and the closing phenylalanine or tryptophan. Fields, in order: J gene, clone size, D gene, V gene, CDR3 DNA, CDR3 protein. The D gene is left open where the match is weak. A row's size may be missing; if present it is once, few, many or a size class.

J gene: TRBJ2-7; clone size: NA; D gene: NA; V gene: TRBV30; CDR3 DNA: TGTGCCACAAATCTAGCGCGGAGCTCCTACGAGCAGTACTTC; CDR3 protein: CATNLARSSYEQYF
J gene: TRBJ2-5; clone size: NA; D gene: NA; V gene: TRBV5-4; CDR3 DNA: TGTGCCAGCAGCTTGGCCTGGGGGCCGGTCCAAGAGACCCAGTACTTC; CDR3 protein: CASSLAWGPVQETQYF
J gene: TRBJ2-7; clone size: NA; D gene: NA; V gene: TRBV4-1; CDR3 DNA: TGCGCCAGCAGCCAAGATAGTGGTCCGCAGCGTCAAGAGCAGTACTTC; CDR3 protein: CASSQDSGPQRQEQYF
J gene: TRBJ2-1; clone size: NA; D gene: TRBD2; V gene: TRBV4-1; CDR3 DNA: TGCGCCAGCCAGATTAGCGGGAGTTCTTACAATGAGCAGTTCTTC; CDR3 protein: CASQISGSSYNEQFF
J gene: TRBJ2-5; clone size: once; D gene: TRBD2; V gene: TRBV11-3; CDR3 DNA: TGTGCCAGCAGCCCGGGGGGGAGCCAAGAGACCCAGTACTTC; CDR3 protein: CASSPGGSQETQYF
J gene: TRBJ1-1; clone size: NA; D gene: NA; V gene: TRBV18; CDR3 DNA: TGTGCCAGCTTACAACAGATCCAGAACACTGAAGCTTTCTTT; CDR3 protein: CASLQQIQNTEAFF
J gene: TRBJ2-1; clone size: once; D gene: NA; V gene: TRBV19; CDR3 DNA: TGTGCCAGTAGTATCACGGGATCCTACAATGAGCAGTTCTTC; CDR3 protein: CASSITGSYNEQFF
J gene: TRBJ2-7; clone size: once; D gene: NA; V gene: TRBV4-3; CDR3 DNA: TGCGCCAGCAGCCAAGAGACGGGGAACGAGCAGTACTTC; CDR3 protein: CASSQETGNEQYF
J gene: TRBJ2-1; clone size: NA; D gene: NA; V gene: TRBV7-3; CDR3 DNA: TGTGCCAGCAGCTTAACAAGCTCATCAAATGAGCAGTTCTTC; CDR3 protein: CASSLTSSSNEQFF
J gene: TRBJ2-2; clone size: few; D gene: TRBD1; V gene: TRBV13; CDR3 DNA: TGTGCCAGCAGCCTAGACAGGGCGAACACCGGGGAGCTGTTTTTT; CDR3 protein: CASSLDRANTGELFF
J gene: TRBJ2-7; clone size: NA; D gene: TRBD2; V gene: TRBV5-1; CDR3 DNA: TGCGCCAGCAGCCCGCGGACTAGCGGCTACGAGCAGTACTTC; CDR3 protein: CASSPRTSGYEQYF
J gene: TRBJ1-3; clone size: few; D gene: NA; V gene: TRBV6-6; CDR3 DNA: TGTGCCAGCAGTTACATCACCCAGGATCATGGAAACACCATATATTTT; CDR3 protein: CASSYITQDHGNTIYF
J gene: TRBJ1-4; clone size: NA; D gene: NA; V gene: TRBV4-1; CDR3 DNA: TGCGCCAGCAGCTTACAGGGTGCAACTAATGAAAAACTGTTTTTT; CDR3 protein: CASSLQGATNEKLFF
J gene: TRBJ1-4; clone size: NA; D gene: TRBD1; V gene: TRBV28; CDR3 DNA: TGTGCCAGCAGTTTGGGCTGGGGACAGGGTGGGGGAAAACTGTTTTTT; CDR3 protein: CASSLGWGQGGGKLFF
J gene: TRBJ2-3; clone size: NA; D gene: TRBD2; V gene: TRBV30; CDR3 DNA: TGTGCCTGGAGTATCGGGACTAGCGGGCCAAGGGCAGGGGATACGCAGTATTTT; CDR3 protein: CAWSIGTSGPRAGDTQYF
J gene: TRBJ2-5; clone size: NA; D gene: NA; V gene: TRBV12-5; CDR3 DNA: TGTGCTAGTGGTATCCGTCCCGCTAAAGAGACCCAGTACTTC; CDR3 protein: CASGIRPAKETQYF
J gene: TRBJ2-1; clone size: NA; D gene: TRBD2; V gene: TRBV7-2; CDR3 DNA: TGTGCCAGCAGCCCCAGAGGCGGGAGGGCCGACAATGAGCAGTTCTTC; CDR3 protein: CASSPRGGRADNEQFF
J gene: TRBJ2-3; clone size: NA; D gene: TRBD2; V gene: TRBV5-1; CDR3 DNA: TGCGCCAGCAGCTCCAACCGACTAGCGGGAGCGGATACGCAGTATTTT; CDR3 protein: CASSSNRLAGADTQYF
J gene: TRBJ2-1; clone size: NA; D gene: TRBD2; V gene: TRBV2; CDR3 DNA: TGTGCCAGCAGCTCCGTAGCGGGAGGTGGAGAGCAGTTCTTC; CDR3 protein: CASSSVAGGGEQFF
J gene: TRBJ1-2; clone size: few; D gene: NA; V gene: TRBV7-2; CDR3 DNA: TGTGCCATCACCTTGGAACAGGGAAACTATGGCTACACCTTC; CDR3 protein: CAITLEQGNYGYTF
J gene: TRBJ1-4; clone size: NA; D gene: NA; V gene: TRBV11-3; CDR3 DNA: TGTGCCAGCAGCTTACGGACAGATAATGAAAAACTGTTTTTT; CDR3 protein: CASSLRTDNEKLFF
J gene: TRBJ2-7; clone size: NA; D gene: NA; V gene: TRBV25-1; CDR3 DNA: TGTGCCAGCAGTTTAGAATACGAGCAGTACTTC; CDR3 protein: CASSLEYEQYF
J gene: TRBJ2-1; clone size: NA; D gene: TRBD2; V gene: TRBV6-5; CDR3 DNA: TGTGCCAGCAGATCGGGACTAGGTGATGAGCAGTTCTTC; CDR3 protein: CASRSGLGDEQFF
J gene: TRBJ2-7; clone size: NA; D gene: TRBD1; V gene: TRBV27; CDR3 DNA: TGTGCCAGCAGTGGAGCCGGGACAGGCTCCTACGAGCAGTACTTC; CDR3 protein: CASSGAGTGSYEQYF
J gene: TRBJ2-7; clone size: NA; D gene: TRBD2; V gene: TRBV4-3; CDR3 DNA: TGCGCCAGCAGCCCTGACCAGATTAGCGGGGGGTACGAGCAGTACTTC; CDR3 protein: CASSPDQISGGYEQYF
J gene: TRBJ1-1; clone size: NA; D gene: TRBD1; V gene: TRBV18; CDR3 DNA: TGTGCCAGCTCACCCTCTTTCGGGACAGGGGGCGAGGCTTTCTTT; CDR3 protein: CASSPSFGTGGEAFF
J gene: TRBJ2-2; clone size: NA; D gene: NA; V gene: TRBV27; CDR3 DNA: TGTGCCAGCAGCCCCTGGGCAGGGAACACCGGGGAGCTGTTTTTT; CDR3 protein: CASSPWAGNTGELFF
J gene: TRBJ2-1; clone size: few; D gene: TRBD2; V gene: TRBV7-6; CDR3 DNA: TGTGCCAGCAGCTTAATAGGCGGCGGGAGGGTTGATTATGAGCAGTTCTTC; CDR3 protein: CASSLIGGGRVDYEQFF
J gene: TRBJ2-7; clone size: NA; D gene: NA; V gene: TRBV6-1; CDR3 DNA: TGTGCCAGCAGTGAACGACCAGGTACCTACGAGCAGTACTTC; CDR3 protein: CASSERPGTYEQYF
J gene: TRBJ1-2; clone size: NA; D gene: TRBD1; V gene: TRBV6-1; CDR3 DNA: TGTGCCAGCAGTGGCCAAAGACAGGGGGCGAACTCGATCTATGGCTACACCTTC; CDR3 protein: CASSGQRQGANSIYGYTF
J gene: TRBJ1-5; clone size: NA; D gene: NA; V gene: TRBV6-1; CDR3 DNA: TGTGCCAGCAGGGGACAACAGCCCCAGCATTTT; CDR3 protein: CASRGQQPQHF
J gene: TRBJ2-7; clone size: NA; D gene: TRBD1; V gene: TRBV10-1; CDR3 DNA: TGCGCCAGCACCCCCGGACAGGGGGATCCCTACGAGCAGTACTTC; CDR3 protein: CASTPGQGDPYEQYF
J gene: TRBJ2-1; clone size: NA; D gene: NA; V gene: TRBV29-1; CDR3 DNA: TGCAGCGTTGAAGATCTTTTAGCGGAGTACAATGAGCAGTTCTTC; CDR3 protein: CSVEDLLAEYNEQFF
J gene: TRBJ1-1; clone size: NA; D gene: NA; V gene: TRBV28; CDR3 DNA: TGTGCCAGCAGTGCTGACAGGTCGGGGAACACTGAAGCTTTCTTT; CDR3 protein: CASSADRSGNTEAFF
J gene: TRBJ2-7; clone size: NA; D gene: NA; V gene: TRBV7-2; CDR3 DNA: TGTGCCAGCAGCTTATCCCACTCCTACGAGCAGTACTTC; CDR3 protein: CASSLSHSYEQYF
J gene: TRBJ2-1; clone size: NA; D gene: TRBD2; V gene: TRBV7-9; CDR3 DNA: TGTGCCAGCAGCTCCGGGACTAGCGGGTTTTACAATGAGCAGTTCTTC; CDR3 protein: CASSSGTSGFYNEQFF
J gene: TRBJ1-5; clone size: NA; D gene: NA; V gene: TRBV7-2; CDR3 DNA: TGTGCCAGCAGCTTAGCCGACGGGGGCAATCAGCCCCAGCATTTT; CDR3 protein: CASSLADGGNQPQHF
J gene: TRBJ2-3; clone size: NA; D gene: TRBD1; V gene: TRBV2; CDR3 DNA: TGTGCCAGCAGCGAGACAGGGGGCCTTAGCACAGATACGCAGTATTTT; CDR3 protein: CASSETGGLSTDTQYF
J gene: TRBJ2-1; clone size: once; D gene: NA; V gene: TRBV7-9; CDR3 DNA: TGTGCCAGCAGCTTACCTCGATTTAGCTCCTACAATGAGCAGTTCTTC; CDR3 protein: CASSLPRFSSYNEQFF
J gene: TRBJ1-2; clone size: NA; D gene: NA; V gene: TRBV12-5; CDR3 DNA: TGTGCTAGTGGTACCAGCCCCCGGGACAAGGGTTCGATCTATGGCTACACCTTC; CDR3 protein: CASGTSPRDKGSIYGYTF
J gene: TRBJ1-2; clone size: NA; D gene: TRBD1; V gene: TRBV5-6; CDR3 DNA: TGTGCCAGCACCCCAGGGACAGGGCTAGGAAGCGGGTATGGCTACACCTTC; CDR3 protein: CASTPGTGLGSGYGYTF
J gene: TRBJ1-3; clone size: NA; D gene: NA; V gene: TRBV2; CDR3 DNA: TGTGCCAGCAGTGGGGGCGTTTCGAGCTCTGGAAACACCATATATTTT; CDR3 protein: CASSGGVSSSGNTIYF
J gene: TRBJ2-2; clone size: once; D gene: NA; V gene: TRBV7-9; CDR3 DNA: TGTGCCAGCAGCTTAGCCTCGGTCCTGAACACCGGGGAGCTGTTTTTT; CDR3 protein: CASSLASVLNTGELFF
J gene: TRBJ1-5; clone size: NA; D gene: TRBD1; V gene: TRBV27; CDR3 DNA: TGTGCCAGCAGTTTATCCCCTTTAGGGGGCGGTCAGCCCCAGCATTTT; CDR3 protein: CASSLSPLGGGQPQHF
J gene: TRBJ1-2; clone size: NA; D gene: NA; V gene: TRBV4-3; CDR3 DNA: TGCGCCAGCAGCCAAGTTCATACGGGGGGCTATGGCTACACCTTC; CDR3 protein: CASSQVHTGGYGYTF
J gene: TRBJ2-2; clone size: NA; D gene: TRBD2; V gene: TRBV7-6; CDR3 DNA: TGTGCCAGCAGCTTTGGCGGGAGGTATATCACCGGGGAGCTGTTTTTT; CDR3 protein: CASSFGGRYITGELFF
J gene: TRBJ2-7; clone size: NA; D gene: NA; V gene: TRBV11-2; CDR3 DNA: TGTGCCAGCACCCGGGACAACTCCTACGAGCAGTACTTC; CDR3 protein: CASTRDNSYEQYF
J gene: TRBJ2-5; clone size: NA; D gene: TRBD2; V gene: TRBV27; CDR3 DNA: TGTGCCAGCAGTCCCCCGGGACTAGTCAATACACTAGAGACCCAGTACTTC; CDR3 protein: CASSPPGLVNTLETQYF
J gene: TRBJ2-7; clone size: NA; D gene: NA; V gene: TRBV7-3; CDR3 DNA: TGTGCCAGCAGCTCCGATGGTAGCTCCTACGAGCAGTACTTC; CDR3 protein: CASSSDGSSYEQYF
J gene: TRBJ2-4; clone size: NA; D gene: TRBD2; V gene: TRBV4-3; CDR3 DNA: TGCGCCAGCAGCCAAGGTACTAGCGGGGACATTCAGTACTTC; CDR3 protein: CASSQGTSGDIQYF